This T cell receptor beta chain was captured in a study of glioma-infiltrating T cells. Study-wide results and limits: Gliomas, especially low-grade, showed above-expected tissue-blood divergence; non-neoplastic patients showed below.

The CDR3 length is 16 residues. Germline values: CDR1 LGHDT, CDR2 YNNKEL (reference sequence). Trimming took 0 bases from V and 5 from J; bases not matched to a gene: 6. This clonotype was observed a few times. As yet, its antigen is unknown. The iRepertoire nested amplicon-rescue multiplex PCR amplified TCR alpha and beta CDR3s from RNA. Input was roughly 85-450 ng of tissue mRNA or PBMC total RNA. TCRdb analysed the multiplex PCR reads with MiXCR anew, one entry per CDR3 protein. Found here are over 100,000 distinct CDR3 sequences, 20% to 25% of them singletons; the top ten hold around a third. This chain connects TRBV3-1 to TRBJ2-1; 8 nucleotides align to TRBD2. The TCR was taken from a human donor with low-grade glioma or glioblastoma, undergoing nonglioma brain surgery, or in good health (not recorded which). Sequencing used glioma tissue, nonneoplastic brain tissue, or PBMCs (not recorded which). The CDR3 sequence: CASSQESLAGNNEQFF. The DNA for the CDR3 is TGTGCCAGCAGCCAAGAGAGCCTAGCGGGTAACAATGAGCAGTTCTTC.